Listed below are T cell receptor beta chains from one sample, sequenced in a study of blood T cells in healthy people across ages. TCRdb redid the calling of the 5' RACE reads with MiXCR, one entry per CDR3 protein. The table has about 1,500,000 distinct CDR3 sequences, about 43% seen once. The source material was blood. Source of these receptors: a woman between 18 and 29 years old in good health. CDR3s include the opening cysteine and the closing phenylalanine or tryptophan. A D gene is named only where the DNA matches it firmly.

D gene | V gene | CDR3 protein
NA | TRBV6-6 | CASSPTGFRGRVNEQFF
TRBD1 | TRBV12-3/TRBV12-4 | CASSFTGGVFNSYTF
NA | TRBV6-5 | CSSSSTYEQYF
NA | TRBV20-1 | CSARDLLQLEETQYF
NA | TRBV5-1 | CASSLTVNSQETQYF
TRBD2 | TRBV20-1 | CSARSSGGHQETQYF
TRBD2 | TRBV5-1 | CASRLLAGSTDTQYF
NA | TRBV10-3 | CAISDRVGVKTQYF
TRBD2 | TRBV11-2 | CASSLVVVGTSGDRAKNIQYF
NA | TRBV5-1 | CASSLVGRPYEQYF
NA | TRBV5-1 | CASSLHYEQFF
TRBD2 | TRBV5-6 | CASSSAGGQDTQYF
NA | TRBV12-3/TRBV12-4 | CASSLRAVTLAKNIQYF